The sequence of this T cell receptor (beta chain) was determined in a study of blood T cell repertoires in COVID-19. The CDR3 contains 15 residues. J lost 6 bases, V lost 5 bases, and 8 bases had no gene match. Germline V CDR1 and CDR2: SGHRS, YFSETQ. Clones were sequenced by immunoSEQ multiplex PCR, and TCRdb holds only the in-frame ones, with some missing. The table has approximately 260,000 clones, around 84% seen once. V is TRBV5-1 and J is TRBJ2-1, with 10 bases aligning to TRBD1. The sequenced sample consisted of PBMCs or T cells enriched from blood (not recorded which). This receptor was obtained from a young man with acute COVID-19. The CDR3 DNA follows: TGCGCCAGCAGGGGACAGGGGAAGGCGGGCAATGAGCAGTTCTTC. This sequence encodes CASRGQGKAGNEQFF.